These 21 T cell receptor beta chains originate from one sample sequenced in a study of T cells in tumors after PD-1 blockade. The assay was immunoSEQ multiplex PCR, and TCRdb's table has in-frame clones only and misses some. The sample lists 2,500 or so clones, 70% to 80% occurring once. The time point was: first of two post-therapy site-matched biopsies roughly 2 months apart. This specimen consisted of tumor tissue, obtained after anti-PD-1 treatment. The receptors originated from a human donor with basal cell carcinoma.

V is TRBV28 and J is TRBJ2-1; 10 bases match TRBD2. With 2 bases clipped from V and 9 bases from J, the junction kept 10 bases outside the gene matches. This CDR3 contains 16 residues. The germline CDR1 and CDR2 sequences are MDHEN and SYDVKM. Here the CDR3 reads CASSLRSSSGGREQFF. The DNA for the CDR3 is TGTGCCAGCAGTTTAAGATCGTCTAGCGGGGGTCGTGAGCAGTTCTTC.

The rearrangement uses TRBV5-1 and TRBJ1-3; perhaps TRBD1 as D (6 bases). V lost 0 bases, J lost 2 bases, and 9 bases lay in between. The germline V gene encodes CDR1 SGHRS and CDR2 YFSETQ. The CDR3 loop spans 15 amino acids. CDR3 coding DNA: TGCGCCAGCAGCTTGGGGACAGATGCTGGAAACACCATATATTTT. Translation gives CASSLGTDAGNTIYF.

The chain recombines TRBV6-5 with TRBJ1-6; D remains unclear. The germline V gene has CDR1 MNHEY and CDR2 SVGAGI. V lost 7 bases, J lost 7 bases, and 8 bases lay in between. The CDR3 is 12 amino acids. CDR3 DNA sequence: TGTGCCAGCATGACGGGGAATTCACCCCTCCACTTT. Translated: CASMTGNSPLHF.

This chain links TRBV6-5 with TRBJ1-1, with 7 bases lining up with TRBD1. V shed 4 bases, J shed 7 bases, and the junction held 6 bases outside the gene matches. The germline CDR1 and CDR2 sequences are MNHEY and SVGAGI. The CDR3 consists of 13 residues. DNA of the CDR3: TGTGCCAGCAGTTTAACAGGGGACCATGAAGCTTTCTTT. Amino acid sequence: CASSLTGDHEAFF.

This clone has a single count. V and J are TRBV28 and TRBJ1-2; D might be TRBD1 (5 bases). CDR1 is MDHEN and CDR2 is SYDVKM in the germline V gene. Trimming stripped 6 bases from V and 5 bases from J, with 19 bases between. CDR3 length: 15 amino acids. This chain's CDR3 is CASSLPGTAVYGYTF. The CDR3 DNA follows: TGTGCCAGCAGCCTCCCCGGGACGGCCGTTTATGGCTACACCTTC.

The chain has TRBV4-1 and TRBJ2-7, with 10 bases that match TRBD1. V was pared by 4 bases and J by 4 bases, with 4 bases of the junction left unmatched. CDR1 and CDR2 (germline): MGHRA, YSYEKL. This CDR3 is 14 amino acids long. CDR3 coding DNA: TGCGCCAGCAGCCCCGAGGACAGGGGGTACGAGCAGTACTTC. The encoded protein is CASSPEDRGYEQYF.

The chain carries TRBV7-8 and TRBJ2-2, with D possibly being TRBD2 (6 bases). The CDR3 sequence is 14 residues long. The V gene lost 4 bases and the J gene lost 2 bases, with 8 bases spanning the gap. In germline, CDR1 is SGHVS, CDR2 FQNEAQ. The CDR3 reads CASSWGLNTGELFF. The DNA of the CDR3 is TGTGCCAGCAGCTGGGGACTTAACACCGGGGAGCTGTTTTTT.

J is TRBJ2-3 and V is TRBV30, with D uncertain. Germline V gene lookup returns CDR1 GTSNPN and CDR2 SVGIG (reference sequence). The CDR3 runs 14 residues. V was shortened by 3 bases and J by 2 bases, with 12 bases between the two germline ends. This CDR3 reads CAWRVYTSTDTQYF. The CDR3 DNA is TGTGCCTGGAGGGTTTATACGTCCACAGATACGCAGTATTTT.

The J gene is TRBJ1-3, the V gene TRBV28; no definite D call. V was trimmed by 6 bases and J by 5 bases, leaving 5 bases between them. The CDR3 length is 11 residues. The V gene's germline CDR1 is MDHEN and CDR2 SYDVKM. The CDR3 DNA reads as TGTGCCAGCAGGGTGAGAAACACCATATATTTT. As protein: CASRVRNTIYF. Combining the CDR3 with reference TRBV28 and TRBJ1-3 gives the whole variable domain DVKVTQSSRYLVKRTGEKVFLECVQDMDHENMFWYRQDPGLGLRLIYFSYDVKMKEKGDIPEGYSVSREKKERFSLILESASTNQTSMYLCASRVRNTIYFGEGSWLTVV.

This chain connects TRBV5-4 to TRBJ2-3, with D unresolved. The CDR3 sequence is 13 residues long. Germline CDR1 SGHNT, CDR2 YYREEE (reference sequence). Trimming cost V 6 bases and J 5 bases, with 13 bases left between them. DNA for the CDR3: TGTGCCAGCACCCCTTGGGTTGGAGATACGCAGTATTTT. Residues: CASTPWVGDTQYF. The full variable domain, its missing parts supplied by reference TRBV5-4 and TRBJ2-3, is ETGVTQSPTHLIKTRGQQVTLRCSSQSGHNTVSWYQQALGQGPQFIFQYYREEENGRGNFPPRFSGLQFPNYSSELNVNALELDDSALYLCASTPWVGDTQYFGPGTRLTVL.

The table lists this clone with a few counts. The chain carries TRBV3-1 (or the pseudogene TRBV3-2) and TRBJ2-5; D is possibly TRBD1 (7 bases). With 4 bases removed from V and 4 bases from J, the gap between germline ends came to 19 bases. The CDR3 spans 16 residues. The germline V gene encodes CDR1 LGHDT and CDR2 YNNKEL (reference sequence). CDR3: CASSRRAAQGRETQYF. The CDR3 DNA is TGTGCCAGCAGCCGGAGGGCGGCACAGGGGCGAGAGACCCAGTACTTC.

A word on this clone: Germline is not matched at one junction end, which may reflect a read error. CDR3 loop: CASSPPGQGGGMLF. CDR3 nucleotides: TGTGCCAGCTCACCACCGGGACAGGGGGGAGGAATGCTCTTT. V is TRBV18 and J is TRBJ1-1, with TRBD1 matching over 11 bases. The germline CDR1 and CDR2 sequences are KGHSH and LQKENI. This CDR3 has 14 amino acids.

In this sample, this clone turned up a few times. CDR3 region: CASSSGQQSGNTIYF. As DNA, the CDR3 is TGTGCCAGCAGCTCCGGACAACAATCTGGAAACACCATATATTTT. The chain links TRBV5-5 to TRBJ1-3; a weak D match, TRBD1 (5 bases). The V end lost 3 bases, the J end lost 1 base, and 11 bases lay between the germline ends. CDR1 is SGHKS, CDR2 YYEKEE, per germline (reference sequence). This CDR3 is 15 amino acids long.

This chain's CDR3 is CASSYQGGGDGYTF. The CDR3 DNA is TGTGCCAGCAGTTACCAGGGAGGGGGTGATGGCTACACCTTC. The chain combines TRBV6-5 with TRBJ1-2; D is perhaps TRBD1 (6 bases). Germline CDR1 and CDR2: MNHEY and SVGAGI. V gave up 2 bases and J gave up 6 bases, with 13 bases separating them. This CDR3 spans 14 amino acids.

The CDR3: CASSQARGAYMYGGYTF. The CDR3, as DNA: TGTGCCAGCAGCCAGGCGAGGGGGGCGTATATGTATGGCGGCTACACCTTC. The chain is built from TRBV3-1 (or the pseudogene TRBV3-2) and TRBJ1-2; a weak D match, TRBD1 (6 bases). Germline CDR1 reads LGHDT; CDR2 reads YNNKEL (reference sequence). Trimming stripped 3 bases from V and 8 bases from J, with 25 bases between. This CDR3 has 17 residues.

This clone was counted only a few times. The V and J genes are TRBV6-1 and TRBJ2-7; 11 bases match TRBD2. The CDR3 runs to 15 residues. The germline V gene has CDR1 MNHNS and CDR2 SASEGT. Losses at the gene ends were 2 bases for V and 7 bases for J; bases not matched to a gene: 7. The CDR3 spells CASSEITSGGGEQYF. The DNA for the CDR3 is TGTGCCAGCAGTGAAATAACTAGCGGGGGTGGAGAGCAGTACTTC.

This chain joins TRBV5-1 and TRBJ1-1, with 7 bases fitting TRBD1. Germline lookup yields CDR1 SGHRS and CDR2 YFSETQ. The CDR3 covers 15 residues. Germline trimming cut 4 bases from V and 2 bases from J; bases unmatched to any gene: 8. CDR3 region: CASSVPGQRNTEAFF. Written as DNA, the CDR3 is TGCGCCAGCAGCGTCCCGGGACAGAGAAACACTGAAGCTTTCTTT.

This chain links TRBV6-1 with TRBJ2-2; D might be TRBD1 (6 bases). The CDR3 runs to 16 residues. Trimming removed 2 bases from V and 6 bases from J, with 16 bases in between. Germline V CDR1 and CDR2: MNHNS, SASEGT. CDR3 DNA sequence: TGTGCCAGCAGTGAAAGGGGACACGCTAGTCCCGGGGAGCTGTTTTTT. This encodes CASSERGHASPGELFF.

The CDR3 is CASSLPQGGNSPLHF. CDR3 sequence (DNA): TGCGCCAGCAGCTTGCCACAGGGGGGAAATTCACCCCTCCACTTT. V is TRBV5-1 and J is TRBJ1-6; TRBD1 aligns across 8 bases. Looked up from germline, CDR1 is SGHRS and CDR2 is YFSETQ. Trimming took 1 base from V and 7 from J; bases not matched to a gene: 4. The CDR3 runs to 15 residues.

The chain joins TRBV7-9 to TRBJ2-1, with 7 bases matching TRBD1. Per the germline V gene, CDR1 is SEHNR and CDR2 is FQNEAQ (reference sequence). The V segment lost 4 bases and the J segment 3 bases; nucleotides outside the gene matches: 12. This CDR3 spans 17 amino acids. The CDR3 DNA follows: TGTGCCAGCAGCTACTGGACAGGTACTTTGGGCTACAATGAGCAGTTCTTC. This gives the protein CASSYWTGTLGYNEQFF.

The V and J genes are TRBV3-1 (or the pseudogene TRBV3-2) and TRBJ2-5; D is ambiguous. This CDR3 has 14 amino acids. V was pared by 0 bases and J by 4 bases, with 9 bases between. CDR1 LGHDT and CDR2 YNNKEL come from the germline V gene (reference sequence). In nucleotides, the CDR3 is TGTGCCAGCAGCCAAGATAGAACACGAGAGACCCAGTACTTC. This translates into CASSQDRTRETQYF.